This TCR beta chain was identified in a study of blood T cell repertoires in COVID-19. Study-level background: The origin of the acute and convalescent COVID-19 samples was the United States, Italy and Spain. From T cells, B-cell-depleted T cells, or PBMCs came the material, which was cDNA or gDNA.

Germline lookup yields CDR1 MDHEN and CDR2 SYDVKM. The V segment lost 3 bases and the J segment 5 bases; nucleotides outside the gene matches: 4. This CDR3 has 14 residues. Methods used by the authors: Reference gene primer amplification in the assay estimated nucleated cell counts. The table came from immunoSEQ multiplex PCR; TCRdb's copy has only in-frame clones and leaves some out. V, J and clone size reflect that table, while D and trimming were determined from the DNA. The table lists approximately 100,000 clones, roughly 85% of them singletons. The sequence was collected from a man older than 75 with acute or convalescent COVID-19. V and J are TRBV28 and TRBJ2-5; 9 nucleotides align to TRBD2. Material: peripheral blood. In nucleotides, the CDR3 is TGTGCCAGCAGTTTGGCGGGAGGGCCGGAGACCCAGTACTTC. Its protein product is CASSLAGGPETQYF.